This T cell receptor beta chain was captured by sequencing in a study of a mutant IDH1 vaccine in newly diagnosed glioma. Overall study context: At weeks 1, 3, 5, 7, 11, 15, 19 and 23, patients received a vaccination, eight in all. The first vaccination came 4-6 weeks after radiotherapy alone, or with temozolomide cycles. Prior therapy was radiotherapy, temozolomide, or both; most received both.

As to this clone: What it recognizes is unknown.

Using immunoSEQ multiplex PCR, the repertoire was profiled, and TCRdb retains in-frame clones only, with some absent. The sample lists approximately 41,000 clones, 81% occurring once. The time point was: week 23, last vaccination. The content of each vaccine dose was 300 ug of mutant IDH1 20-mer peptide, and topical imiquimod accompanied it. Donors had new WHO grade 3 or 4 IDH1-mutant, ATRX-lost astrocytomas. CDR1 is MNHEY, CDR2 SVGAGI, per germline. With V trimmed by 10 bases and J by 6 bases, 8 bases remained unmatched. The CDR3 runs 14 residues. The sequenced sample was PBMCs, obtained from a glioma patient whose treatment included an IDH1 peptide vaccine. The TCR comes from a man aged 35-49 years with glioma. The chain combines TRBV6-5 with TRBJ1-5, with 11 bases matching TRBD1. In DNA, the CDR3 is TGTGCCACTACGGGGACAGGGGGAAGTCAGCCCCAGCATTTT. This translates into CATTGTGGSQPQHF.